The rows below give T cell receptor beta chains drawn from one sample of a study of cytomegalovirus exposure and HLA in healthy donors. Using immunoSEQ multiplex PCR, the repertoire was profiled, and TCRdb retains in-frame clones only, with some absent. The sample holds about 200,000 clones, around 80% seen once. Specimen: PBMCs. The receptors originated from a woman aged 25 to 45 in good health and CMV-seronegative. Each CDR3 is given with its conserved first and last residue. The D gene is left open where the match is weak. Only some rows state a clone size, as once, few, many or a class for expanded clones.

DNA	CDR3	D	size	J	length	V
TGTGCCAGCAGTTTATCGATGATAGGTGGGGGGGCTTTCTTT	CASSLSMIGGGAFF	NA	NA	TRBJ1-1	14	TRBV27
TGTGCCAGTAGTATGTGGGGGGGAGACACTGAAGCTTTCTTT	CASSMWGGDTEAFF	NA	NA	TRBJ1-1	14	TRBV19
TGTGCCAGCAAAAGAGGGACAAGCTATAGCAATCAGCCCCAGCATTTT	CASKRGTSYSNQPQHF	NA	once	TRBJ1-5	16	TRBV2
TGCGCCAGCAGCTTGGTCGGTGGCGGGACAGGGAACAATGAGCAGTTCTTC	CASSLVGGGTGNNEQFF	TRBD1	NA	TRBJ2-1	17	TRBV5-1
TGCGCCAGTCACCAGGGGGCAAACACCGGGGAGCTGTTTTTT	CASHQGANTGELFF	TRBD1	NA	TRBJ2-2	14	TRBV5-1
TGTGCCAGCAGTTTATCGGTACAGACTACTAGCACAGATACGCAGTATTTT	CASSLSVQTTSTDTQYF	NA	NA	TRBJ2-3	17	TRBV28
TGTGCCAGCAGACCTGGGACTGCGACCGGGGAGCTGTTTTTT	CASRPGTATGELFF	NA	NA	TRBJ2-2	14	TRBV2
TGTGCCAGCAGCTTTTCGCCGACAGTGAACACTGAAGCTTTCTTT	CASSFSPTVNTEAFF	NA	NA	TRBJ1-1	15	TRBV5-4
TGTGCCAGCAGTCGGACTAGCGGAACCTACGAGCAGTACTTC	CASSRTSGTYEQYF	TRBD2	once	TRBJ2-7	14	TRBV6-1
TGTGCCAGCAGTCCACTCGACAGGGTCGATGAAAAACTGTTTTTT	CASSPLDRVDEKLFF	TRBD1	NA	TRBJ1-4	15	TRBV28
TGTGCCAGCAGCGAAGCAGGGGGTGGGTACACTGAAGCTTTCTTT	CASSEAGGGYTEAFF	TRBD1	NA	TRBJ1-1	15	TRBV7-2
TGTGCCAGCAGCTTATCCCCGACAGGGGACCTCTATGGCTACACCTTC	CASSLSPTGDLYGYTF	TRBD1	NA	TRBJ1-2	16	TRBV11-2
TGTGCCAGCAGTTTGGGGCCAGGGTGGATCGGGGAGCTGTTTTTT	CASSLGPGWIGELFF	NA	once	TRBJ2-2	15	TRBV27
TGTGCCAGCAGCTTGGCGGTCAGCAATCAGCCCCAGCATTTT	CASSLAVSNQPQHF	NA	NA	TRBJ1-5	14	TRBV5-6
TGTGCCAGCAGGGACCCGGGACTAGCATCAGATACGCAGTATTTT	CASRDPGLASDTQYF	TRBD2	NA	TRBJ2-3	15	TRBV27
TGTGCCAGTAGTATAAGGGGCCGCTCCTCTGGAAACACCATATATTTT	CASSIRGRSSGNTIYF	NA	NA	TRBJ1-3	16	TRBV19
TGTGCCAGCAGCCAAGTAGGGGCGGGATTCGCGGGGGGAAGGACAGATACGCAGTATTTT	CASSQVGAGFAGGRTDTQYF	TRBD2	NA	TRBJ2-3	20	TRBV14
TGTGCCAGCAGGCGGGACTCTGCTAATGAAAAACTGTTTTTT	CASRRDSANEKLFF	NA	few	TRBJ1-4	14	TRBV5-6
TGTGCCAGCATTAGAACTGAAGCTTTCTTT	CASIRTEAFF	NA	NA	TRBJ1-1	10	TRBV2
TGTGCCAGCAGTTCCCCAGGGACATTGGGCACTGAAGCTTTCTTT	CASSSPGTLGTEAFF	NA	NA	TRBJ1-1	15	TRBV6-5
TGTGCCAGCAGTGGGCCGGGACAGGGGGCTGAGCAGTACTTC	CASSGPGQGAEQYF	TRBD1	NA	TRBJ2-7	14	TRBV28
TGTGCCAGCAGTTTGCGAGTGGGCGGGCAGCCCCAGCATTTT	CASSLRVGGQPQHF	NA	NA	TRBJ1-5	14	TRBV27
TGTGCCAGCAGCCTCGGGACAGGGGACACAGATACGCAGTATTTT	CASSLGTGDTDTQYF	TRBD1	NA	TRBJ2-3	15	TRBV4-2
TGTGCCTGGAGTGTAAGCCGGAACACTGAAGCTTTCTTT	CAWSVSRNTEAFF	NA	NA	TRBJ1-1	13	TRBV30
TGTGCCAGTAGTATGGCTCAAGAGACCCAGTACTTC	CASSMAQETQYF	NA	NA	TRBJ2-5	12	TRBV19
TGTGCCAGCAGCCACAGACAGGGGGTTATTGAAGCTTTCTTT	CASSHRQGVIEAFF	TRBD1	few	TRBJ1-1	14	TRBV5-4
TGCGCCAGCAGCCGTTCAAGACAGGGGACTAACTATGGCTACACCTTC	CASSRSRQGTNYGYTF	TRBD1	NA	TRBJ1-2	16	TRBV5-1
TGTGCCAGCAGTTACTCTCCCGCACAAAACACTGAAGCTTTCTTT	CASSYSPAQNTEAFF	NA	NA	TRBJ1-1	15	TRBV6-5
TGCGCCAGCAGTAGCGGGAACTCCTACAATGAGCAGTTCTTC	CASSSGNSYNEQFF	TRBD2	NA	TRBJ2-1	14	TRBV5-1
TGTGCCAGCAGCTTAGGCGCGCTAGCGGGGGACCCTACGACCCAGTACTTC	CASSLGALAGDPTTQYF	TRBD2	few	TRBJ2-5	17	TRBV7-6
TGCGCCAGCAGCGCCAGACAGGGGGCAGGCACTGAAGCTTTCTTT	CASSARQGAGTEAFF	TRBD1	NA	TRBJ1-1	15	TRBV5-1
TGTGCCAGCAGCGCGACAGACTACGAGCAGTACTTC	CASSATDYEQYF	NA	NA	TRBJ2-7	12	TRBV9
TGTGCCAGCAGCTTAGGGACAGCTCAAGAGACCCAGTACTTC	CASSLGTAQETQYF	NA	once	TRBJ2-5	14	TRBV7-9
TGTGCCAGCAGCTATTTAACAGGGCTGGGCTACACCTTC	CASSYLTGLGYTF	NA	NA	TRBJ1-2	13	TRBV7-3
TGTGCCAGCAGTTACCAGGGGCCGACCCTTTATGGCTACACCTTC	CASSYQGPTLYGYTF	NA	NA	TRBJ1-2	15	TRBV6-5
TGCAGCGTAGAGGGGAGCGGGGGTCTTGACACCGGGGAGCTGTTTTTT	CSVEGSGGLDTGELFF	TRBD2	NA	TRBJ2-2	16	TRBV29-1
TGTGCCATCGGGGAAGACCGGAGGAGCAATCAGCCCCAGCATTTT	CAIGEDRRSNQPQHF	NA	once	TRBJ1-5	15	TRBV10-3
TGCGCCAGCAGTTGGGACTCTAACACCGGGGAGCTGTTTTTT	CASSWDSNTGELFF	NA	NA	TRBJ2-2	14	TRBV5-1
TGTGCCAGCAGCTTCCTGTCGAGGGCGAGTAGCTATGGCTACACCTTC	CASSFLSRASSYGYTF	NA	NA	TRBJ1-2	16	TRBV7-9
TGCGCCAGCAGCTTCGAAGGGGTCGATGGCTACACCTTC	CASSFEGVDGYTF	NA	NA	TRBJ1-2	13	TRBV5-1
TGTGCCAGCAGCTTGGGGACTAGCGGGCCCTACGAGCAGTACTTC	CASSLGTSGPYEQYF	TRBD2	NA	TRBJ2-7	15	TRBV7-2
TGCAGCGTTGGGGACAGGTCCTACGAGCAGTACTTC	CSVGDRSYEQYF	TRBD1	NA	TRBJ2-7	12	TRBV29-1
TGTGCCAGCAGCTTGGCCGGCAGGGCCCACGAGCAGTACTTC	CASSLAGRAHEQYF	NA	once	TRBJ2-7	14	TRBV5-4
TGTGCCTGGACCTTCGACAGGGTGGGAACTGAAGCTTTCTTT	CAWTFDRVGTEAFF	TRBD1	NA	TRBJ1-1	14	TRBV30
TGTGCCAGTAGTATAGTCGGGGACACACCCCTCCACTTT	CASSIVGDTPLHF	NA	NA	TRBJ1-6	13	TRBV19
TGTGCCAGCAGTGCCCCAAGCGGGGGGTGGACAGATACGCAGTATTTT	CASSAPSGGWTDTQYF	TRBD2	NA	TRBJ2-3	16	TRBV28
TGTGCCACCAGCAGAGGGGCAGGGGGCCTCACTGAAGCTTTCTTT	CATSRGAGGLTEAFF	TRBD1	NA	TRBJ1-1	15	TRBV15
TGTGCCAGCAGTAGACAGGTTGATGAAGCTTTCTTT	CASSRQVDEAFF	NA	NA	TRBJ1-1	12	TRBV6-6
TGTGCCAGCAGCCTATACGGGGAGCTGTTTTTT	CASSLYGELFF	NA	NA	TRBJ2-2	11	TRBV28
TGTGCCAGCAGCTATAACCCCCGAGACGAGCAGTACTTC	CASSYNPRDEQYF	NA	NA	TRBJ2-7	13	TRBV11-2
TGTGCCATCAGTGAATACGGGGACACTGAAGCTTTCTTT	CAISEYGDTEAFF	NA	few	TRBJ1-1	13	TRBV10-3
TGTGCCAGCAACGACGGGGACAGGGGGTACACCGGGGAGCTGTTTTTT	CASNDGDRGYTGELFF	TRBD1	NA	TRBJ2-2	16	TRBV6-6
TGCAGTGCTAGGGAGACCTACGAGCAGTACTTC	CSARETYEQYF	NA	NA	TRBJ2-7	11	TRBV20-1
TGTGCCAGCAGCGCTGGAGAGGCTGAAAAACTGTTTTTT	CASSAGEAEKLFF	NA	NA	TRBJ1-4	13	TRBV11-2